The sequence of this T cell receptor (beta chain) was determined in a study of blood T cells in healthy people across ages. Overall study findings and caveats: Diversity figures based on one million T cells were deemed too low. Long-lived donors carried more naive CD4+ cells and greater diversity than aged donors. Naive T cell percentage strongly correlated with TCR beta diversity.

Trimming took 2 bases from V and 9 from J, leaving 5 bases between them. The germline V gene has CDR1 MNHEY and CDR2 SMNVEV (reference sequence). CDR3 size: 12 residues. Through a sample-barcoded 5' primer and a J-beta primer mix, a second PCR was run for about 6 to 12 cycles. TCRdb reprocessed the 5' RACE reads via MiXCR and lists one record per CDR3 protein. The table has some 920,000 distinct CDR3 sequences, just over 50% seen once. Notes on this clonotype: Its target is unknown.

The rearrangement uses TRBV27 and TRBJ1-6; D is unresolved. Sequenced input: blood. The receptor comes from a woman aged 55-69 years in good health. The CDR3 sequence: CASSLIGSPLHF. For the CDR3, the DNA is TGTGCCAGCAGTTTAATCGGTTCACCCCTCCACTTT.